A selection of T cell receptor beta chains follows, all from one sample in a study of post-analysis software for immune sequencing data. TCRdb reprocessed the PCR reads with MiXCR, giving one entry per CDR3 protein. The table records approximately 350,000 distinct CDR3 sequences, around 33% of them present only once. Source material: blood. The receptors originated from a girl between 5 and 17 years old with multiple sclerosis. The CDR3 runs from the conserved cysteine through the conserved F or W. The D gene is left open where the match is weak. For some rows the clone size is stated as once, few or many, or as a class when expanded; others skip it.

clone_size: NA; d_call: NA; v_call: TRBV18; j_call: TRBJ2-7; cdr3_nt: TGTGCCAGCTCACCTTGGGACGGATCCTACGAGCAGTACTTC; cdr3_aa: CASSPWDGSYEQYF
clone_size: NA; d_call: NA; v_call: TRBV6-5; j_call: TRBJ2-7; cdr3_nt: TGTGCCAGCAGTTACGGGGTAAGGGGAGCCTACGAGCAGTACTTC; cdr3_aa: CASSYGVRGAYEQYF
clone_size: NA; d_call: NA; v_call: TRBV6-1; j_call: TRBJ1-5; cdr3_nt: TGTGCCTCATCCCGGGAGCCTTATCAGCCCCAGCATTTT; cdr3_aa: CASSREPYQPQHF
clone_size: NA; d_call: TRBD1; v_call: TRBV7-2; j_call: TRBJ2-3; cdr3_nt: TGTGCCAGCAGCCTTCGGACAGGGACGCAGTATTTT; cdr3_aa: CASSLRTGTQYF
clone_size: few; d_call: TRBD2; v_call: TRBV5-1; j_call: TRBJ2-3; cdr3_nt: TGCGCCAGCAGCTTGACTAGCGGGGGCTCAGATACGCAGTATTTT; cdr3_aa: CASSLTSGGSDTQYF
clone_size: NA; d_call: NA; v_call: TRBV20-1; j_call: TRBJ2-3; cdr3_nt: TGCAGTGCTAGAGGCGGAGCCCCGGATACGCAGTATTTT; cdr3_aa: CSARGGAPDTQYF
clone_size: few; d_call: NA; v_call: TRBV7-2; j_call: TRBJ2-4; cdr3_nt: TGTGCCAGCAGCATCATCCAAAACATTCAGTACTTC; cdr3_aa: CASSIIQNIQYF
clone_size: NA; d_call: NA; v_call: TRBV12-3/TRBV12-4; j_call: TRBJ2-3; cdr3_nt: TGTGCCAGCAGCCCGGACTGGAACAGACGCACAGATACGCAGTATTTT; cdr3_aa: CASSPDWNRRTDTQYF
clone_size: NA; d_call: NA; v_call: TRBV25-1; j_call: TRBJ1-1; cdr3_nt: TGTGCCAGCAGTGCTCTAAGGAGCACTGAAGCTTTCTTT; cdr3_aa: CASSALRSTEAFF
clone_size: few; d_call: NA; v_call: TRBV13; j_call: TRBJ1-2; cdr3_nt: TGTGCCAGCAGCGAGGCCCAGGGTGGGCTCTATGGCTACACCTTC; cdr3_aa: CASSEAQGGLYGYTF
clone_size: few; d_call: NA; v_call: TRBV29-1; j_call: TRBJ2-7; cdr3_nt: TGCAGCGTTGAAAGGCCCGGGACGGTAAGCTCCTACGAGCAGTACTTC; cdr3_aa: CSVERPGTVSSYEQYF
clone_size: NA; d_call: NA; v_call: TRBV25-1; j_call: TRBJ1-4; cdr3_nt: TGTGCCAGCCGGATTCGGGGGCCCTTTAATGAAAAACTGTTTTTT; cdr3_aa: CASRIRGPFNEKLFF
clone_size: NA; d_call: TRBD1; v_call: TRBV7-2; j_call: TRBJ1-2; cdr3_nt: TGTGCCAGCAGCCTGGGGACAGTTTCCCCCTATGGCTACACCTTC; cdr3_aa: CASSLGTVSPYGYTF
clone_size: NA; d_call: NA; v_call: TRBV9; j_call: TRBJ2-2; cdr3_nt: TGTGCCAGCAGCACCCTCCGGGACCAACCCACCGGGGAGCTGTTTTTT; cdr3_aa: CASSTLRDQPTGELFF
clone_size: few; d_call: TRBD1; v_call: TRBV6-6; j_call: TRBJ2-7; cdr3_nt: TGTGCCAGCAGTCAAGGACAGGGGGCAAGGTACGAGCAGTACTTC; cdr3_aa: CASSQGQGARYEQYF
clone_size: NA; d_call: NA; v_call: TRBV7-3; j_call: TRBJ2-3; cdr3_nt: TGTGCCAGCAGCCCCCAAGGGGGGGCTAGCACAGATACGCAGTATTTT; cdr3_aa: CASSPQGGASTDTQYF
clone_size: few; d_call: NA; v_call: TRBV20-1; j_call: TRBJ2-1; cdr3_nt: TGCAGTGCTAGAGATCGGACTCGGGCTCTCTACAATGAGCAGTTCTTC; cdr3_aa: CSARDRTRALYNEQFF
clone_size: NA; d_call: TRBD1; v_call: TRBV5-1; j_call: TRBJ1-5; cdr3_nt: TGCGCCAGCAGCTTGGAGGGGGCGGGAGGTCAGCCCCAGCATTTT; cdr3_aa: CASSLEGAGGQPQHF
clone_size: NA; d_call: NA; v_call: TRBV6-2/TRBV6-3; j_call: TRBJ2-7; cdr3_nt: TGTGCCAGCAGTTACGACAGGAGATCCTACGAGCAGTACTTC; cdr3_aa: CASSYDRRSYEQYF
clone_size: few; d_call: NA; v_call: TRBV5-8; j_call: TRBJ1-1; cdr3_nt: TGTGCCAGCACCACTTACAGGAACACTGAAGCTTTCTTT; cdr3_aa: CASTTYRNTEAFF
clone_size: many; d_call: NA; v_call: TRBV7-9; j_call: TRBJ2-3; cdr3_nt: TGTGCCAGCAGCTTAGTAGATGATACGCAGTATTTT; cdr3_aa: CASSLVDDTQYF
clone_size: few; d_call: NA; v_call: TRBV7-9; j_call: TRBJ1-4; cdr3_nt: TGTGCCAGCAGCCACCCGGGAATGCGTGGAAAACTGTTTTTT; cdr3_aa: CASSHPGMRGKLFF
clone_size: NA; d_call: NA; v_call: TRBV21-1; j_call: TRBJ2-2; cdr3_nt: TGTGCCAGCAGCCCCAAGCCCCTAAGGTGGGGGCGGGCCGGGGAGCTGTTTTTT; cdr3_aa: CASSPKPLRWGRAGELFF
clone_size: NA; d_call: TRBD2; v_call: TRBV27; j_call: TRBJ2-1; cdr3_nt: TGTGCCAGCAGCCCGCTAGCGGGGGCCTCCAATGAGCAGTTCTTC; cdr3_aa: CASSPLAGASNEQFF
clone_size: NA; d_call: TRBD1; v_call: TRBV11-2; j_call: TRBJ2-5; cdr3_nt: TGTGCCAGCAGCTTAGAAGGGACAGACGAAGAGACCCAGTACTTC; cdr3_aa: CASSLEGTDEETQYF
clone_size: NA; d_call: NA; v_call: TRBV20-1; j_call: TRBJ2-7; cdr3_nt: TGCAGTGCAGCCCCACCCCATCTCTCCTACGAGCAGTACTTC; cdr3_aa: CSAAPPHLSYEQYF
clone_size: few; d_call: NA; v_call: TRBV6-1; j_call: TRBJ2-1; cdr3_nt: TGTGCCAGCCGCCGTCCCACCAGTGAGCAGTTCTTC; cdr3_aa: CASRRPTSEQFF
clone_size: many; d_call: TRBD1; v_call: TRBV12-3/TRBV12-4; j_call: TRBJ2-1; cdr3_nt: TGTGCCAGCAGTTTAGGCTCTCTCGGGGAACAGGGGAGGCAGTTCTTC; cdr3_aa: CASSLGSLGEQGRQFF
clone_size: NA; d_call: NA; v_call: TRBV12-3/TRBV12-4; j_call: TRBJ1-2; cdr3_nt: TGTGCCAGCAGTTGGGACGTGAGGGGTAACTATGGCTACACCTTC; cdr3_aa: CASSWDVRGNYGYTF
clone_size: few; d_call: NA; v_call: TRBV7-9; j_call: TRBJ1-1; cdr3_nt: TGTGCCAGCAGCCCTCAGACAGGTTTGAACACTGAAGCTTTCTTT; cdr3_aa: CASSPQTGLNTEAFF
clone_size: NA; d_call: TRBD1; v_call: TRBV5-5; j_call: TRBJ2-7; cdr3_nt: TGTGCCAGCAGCTTGGAGGACAGGGGGTCTTACGAGCAGTACTTC; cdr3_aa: CASSLEDRGSYEQYF
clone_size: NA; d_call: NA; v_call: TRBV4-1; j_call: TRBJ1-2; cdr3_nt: TGCGCCAGCAGCCACACAGGGACCGGATTCTATGACTACACCTTC; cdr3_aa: CASSHTGTGFYDYTF
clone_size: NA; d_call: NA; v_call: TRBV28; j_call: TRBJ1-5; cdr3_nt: TGTGCCAGCAGCCGTGACAGGAAGAATCAGCCCCAGCATTTT; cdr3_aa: CASSRDRKNQPQHF